What follows are 6 T cell receptor beta chains derived from one specimen sequenced in a study of shared clonotypes between healthy human individuals. Produced via immunoSEQ multiplex PCR; TCRdb's table is partial and in-frame only. This sample yields hundreds of thousands of clones, of which 95% are seen a single time; 0.095% to 0.14% belongs to the top ten. Terminally differentiated effector memory CD45RA+ cells were excluded by CCR7 positive selection of CD45RO-negative cells. Sequenced material: naive CD8+ T cells sorted from blood. The receptors come from a woman in her thirties in good health.

With respect to this clone: No conserved phenylalanine or tryptophan ends this CDR3, so it is likely a read error. V is TRBV6-6 and J is TRBJ1-1; D call uncertain. V was clipped by 6 bases and J by 4 bases, with 18 bases between them. Germline V gives CDR1 MNHNY, CDR2 SVGAGI (reference sequence). The CDR3 has 15 residues. As DNA, the CDR3 is TGTGCCAGCAGCCCCAGTTCAGGTCTTGGCACTGAAGCTTTCCTT. This translates into CASSPSSGLGTEAFL.

The rearrangement joins TRBV6-5 to TRBJ1-1; possibly TRBD1 for D (6 bases). Trimming removed 6 bases from V and 3 bases from J, with 11 bases in between. The CDR3 totals 13 residues. CDR1 and CDR2 from the germline V gene are MNHEY and SVGAGI. As DNA, the CDR3 is TGTGCCAGCAGGGACAGTTGGCACACTGAAGCTTTCTTT. Translation gives CASRDSWHTEAFF.

Points on this clone: The same CDR3 arises from other DNA sequences in this sample as well. The chain joins TRBV9 to TRBJ1-5; D is unclear. Germline assignment: CDR1 SGDLS and CDR2 YYNGEE. The CDR3 spans 14 residues. V was shortened by 0 bases and J by 2 bases, with 6 bases between the two germline ends. In nucleotides, the CDR3 is TGTGCCAGCAGCGTAGGTCCGGGCAATCAGCCCCAGCATTTT. It is translated as CASSVGPGNQPQHF. The full variable domain, rest sourced from reference TRBV9 and TRBJ1-5, is DSGVTQTPKHLITATGQRVTLRCSPRSGDLSVYWYQQSLDQGLQFLIQYYNGEERAKGNILERFSAQQFPDLHSELNLSSLELGDSALYFCASSVGPGNQPQHFGDGTRLSIL.

The chain combines TRBV21-1 with TRBJ2-1; the table's D call, TRBD2, has no DNA check behind it. TRBV21-1 is a pseudogene. The CDR3 sequence is 15 residues long. The CDR3 nucleotides are TGTGCCAGCAGCAAAGGGGGAACTAGCTCAAATGAGCAGTTCTTC. It yields the protein CASSKGGTSSNEQFF.

V gene TRBV13 combines with J gene TRBJ2-1; D is unresolved. CDR1 and CDR2 (germline): PRHDT, FYEKMQ (reference sequence). Trimming pared 1 base from V and 5 bases from J, leaving 6 bases between. The CDR3 contains 13 residues. DNA for the CDR3: TGTGCCAGCAGCTTAGAGCAGGACAATGAGCAGTTCTTC. Translation: CASSLEQDNEQFF.

V is TRBV29-1 and J is TRBJ2-7; 10 bases fit TRBD1. V trimming: 1 base; J trimming: 0 bases; junction bases outside the gene matches: 6. Germline V CDR1 and CDR2: SQVTM, ANQGSEA. The length of the CDR3 is 16 residues. CDR3 loop: CSVEVMGQGSSYEQYF. The CDR3 DNA reads as TGCAGCGTTGAAGTCATGGGACAGGGGAGCTCCTACGAGCAGTACTTC.